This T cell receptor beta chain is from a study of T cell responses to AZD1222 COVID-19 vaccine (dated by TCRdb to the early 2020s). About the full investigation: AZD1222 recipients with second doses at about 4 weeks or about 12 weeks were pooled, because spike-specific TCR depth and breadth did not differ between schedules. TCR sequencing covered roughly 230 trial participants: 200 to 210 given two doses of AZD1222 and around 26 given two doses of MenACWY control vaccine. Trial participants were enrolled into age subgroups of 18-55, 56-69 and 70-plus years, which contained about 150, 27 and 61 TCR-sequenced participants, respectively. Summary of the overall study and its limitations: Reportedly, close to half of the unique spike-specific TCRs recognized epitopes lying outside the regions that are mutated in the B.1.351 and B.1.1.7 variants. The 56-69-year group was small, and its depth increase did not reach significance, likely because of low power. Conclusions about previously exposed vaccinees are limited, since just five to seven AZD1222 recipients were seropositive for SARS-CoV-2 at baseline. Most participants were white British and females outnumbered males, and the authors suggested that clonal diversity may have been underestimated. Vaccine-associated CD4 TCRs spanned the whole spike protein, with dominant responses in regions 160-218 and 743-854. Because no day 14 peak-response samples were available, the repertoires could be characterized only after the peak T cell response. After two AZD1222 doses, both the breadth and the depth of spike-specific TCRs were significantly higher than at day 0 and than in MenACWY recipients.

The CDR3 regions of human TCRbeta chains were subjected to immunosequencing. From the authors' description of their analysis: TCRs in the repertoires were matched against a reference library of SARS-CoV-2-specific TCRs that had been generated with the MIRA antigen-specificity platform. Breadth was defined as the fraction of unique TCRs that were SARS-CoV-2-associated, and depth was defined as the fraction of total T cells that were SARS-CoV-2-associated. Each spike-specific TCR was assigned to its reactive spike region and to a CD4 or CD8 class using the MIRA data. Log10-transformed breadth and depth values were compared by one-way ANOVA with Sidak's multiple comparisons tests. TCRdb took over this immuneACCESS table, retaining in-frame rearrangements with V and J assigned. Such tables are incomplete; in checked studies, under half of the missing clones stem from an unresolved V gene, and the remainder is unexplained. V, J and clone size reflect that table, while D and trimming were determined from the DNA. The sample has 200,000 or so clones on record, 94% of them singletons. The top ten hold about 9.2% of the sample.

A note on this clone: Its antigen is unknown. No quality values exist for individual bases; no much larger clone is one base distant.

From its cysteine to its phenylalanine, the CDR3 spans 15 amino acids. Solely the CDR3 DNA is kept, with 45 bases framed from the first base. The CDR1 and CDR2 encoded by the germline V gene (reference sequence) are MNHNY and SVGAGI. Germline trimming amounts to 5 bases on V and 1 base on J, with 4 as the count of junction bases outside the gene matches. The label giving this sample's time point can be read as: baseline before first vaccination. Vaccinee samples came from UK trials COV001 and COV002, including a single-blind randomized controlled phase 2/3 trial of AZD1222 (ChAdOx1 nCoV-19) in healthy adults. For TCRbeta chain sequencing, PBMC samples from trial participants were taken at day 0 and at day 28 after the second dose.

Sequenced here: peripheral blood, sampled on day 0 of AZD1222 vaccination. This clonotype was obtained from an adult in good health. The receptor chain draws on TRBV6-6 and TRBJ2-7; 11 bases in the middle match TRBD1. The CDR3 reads CASSGDRGVSYEQYF. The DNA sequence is TGTGCCAGCAGTGGGGACAGGGGGGTTTCCTACGAGCAGTACTTC.